Shown below are 15 T cell receptor beta chains from a single sample sequenced in a study of blood T cell repertoires in COVID-19. Data came from immunoSEQ multiplex PCR; TCRdb stores just in-frame clones and leaves some out. Of 230,000 or so clones listed, about 90% are singletons. Sequenced sample: peripheral blood. These receptor sequences come from a man in his forties or fifties with active or convalescent COVID-19.

This chain joins TRBV28 and TRBJ1-2; D is unresolved. The CDR3 spans 12 residues. The V end lost 7 bases, the J end lost 7 bases, and 13 bases lay between the germline ends. Per germline, CDR1 MDHEN and CDR2 SYDVKM. This CDR3 reads CASTPRGAGYTF. The DNA for the CDR3 is TGTGCCAGCACCCCTAGAGGCGCTGGCTACACCTTC.

This chain connects TRBV5-4 to TRBJ1-1; 9 bases fit TRBD1. Germline CDR1 is SGHNT and CDR2 is YYREEE (reference sequence). There are 16 residues in the CDR3. The V and J ends lost 4 bases and 6 bases, in that order; junction bases with no gene match: 13. CDR3 nucleotides: TGTGCCAGCAGCCTTACTGGGACAGGGATTTCGGCTGAAGCTTTCTTT. Residues: CASSLTGTGISAEAFF.

This chain uses TRBV5-1 with TRBJ2-1; 7 bases are a match to TRBD1. This CDR3 region has 13 residues. V shed 0 bases, J shed 8 bases, and the junction held 2 bases outside the gene matches. Germline values: CDR1 SGHRS, CDR2 YFSETQ. CDR3 sequence: CASSLEGADEQFF. CDR3 bases: TGCGCCAGCAGCTTGGAGGGGGCGGATGAGCAGTTCTTC.

V usage is TRBV10-2 and J usage is TRBJ2-1; unclear D gene. The CDR3 has 13 residues. Germline V gives CDR1 WSHSY, CDR2 SAAADI. V gave up 3 bases and J gave up 7 bases, with 10 bases separating them. The CDR3 reads CASSDTRSNEQFF. In nucleotides, the CDR3 is TGCGCCAGCAGTGACACGAGATCGAATGAGCAGTTCTTC.

The genes are TRBV5-1 and TRBJ2-5, with TRBD2 matching 7 bases. The CDR3 has 14 residues. The germline V gene encodes CDR1 SGHRS and CDR2 YFSETQ. V trimming: 1 base; J trimming: 2 bases; junction bases outside the gene matches: 2. CDR3 coding DNA: TGCGCCAGCAGCTTGTTCGGGGGGCAAGAGACCCAGTACTTC. Translated, it gives CASSLFGGQETQYF.

This clone occurred many times. The chain joins TRBV7-2 to TRBJ2-7, with a weak D call TRBD2 (6 bases). Trimming pared 6 bases from V and 1 base from J, leaving 13 bases between. The CDR3 is made up of 14 amino acids. Germline-derived CDR1 and CDR2 are SGHTA and FQGNSA. The CDR3 here is CASRSGTPSYEQYF. In DNA form, the CDR3 reads TGTGCCAGCAGATCCGGGACTCCGTCCTACGAGCAGTACTTC.

The chain couples TRBV9 to TRBJ1-1; tentative D call: TRBD1 (5 bases). The CDR3 contains 14 residues. The ends were cut back, 2 bases at V and 1 base at J, with 9 bases in the middle. Germline CDR1 SGDLS, CDR2 YYNGEE. DNA of the CDR3: TGTGCCAGCAGCGTGACAACAGGGAACACTGAAGCTTTCTTT. Translated, it gives CASSVTTGNTEAFF.

The rearrangement uses TRBV19 and TRBJ1-1, with 12 bases lining up with TRBD1. The CDR3 has 15 amino acids. With 5 bases clipped from V and 5 bases from J, the junction kept 6 bases outside the gene matches. Looked up from germline, CDR1 is LNHDA and CDR2 is SQIVND (reference sequence). The CDR3: CASSAGTGGGTEAFF. The CDR3 coding sequence is TGTGCCAGTAGTGCCGGGACAGGGGGCGGAACTGAAGCTTTCTTT.

J is TRBJ2-1 and V is TRBV3-1 (or the pseudogene TRBV3-2); 9 bases map to TRBD2. The V gene end was trimmed by 5 bases and the J gene end by 0 bases; junction bases not matched to a gene: 23. This CDR3 spans 22 amino acids. Germline V CDR1 and CDR2: LGHDT, YNNKEL (reference sequence). This CDR3 reads CASSSNPGGSGGPLRSYNEQFF. Here the CDR3 DNA reads TGTGCCAGCAGCTCGAACCCCGGGGGGAGCGGGGGGCCCCTCCGCTCCTACAATGAGCAGTTCTTC.

The rearrangement joins TRBV6-5 to TRBJ2-1, with 11 positions matching TRBD1. The CDR3 length is 15 residues. J gave up 6 bases and V 2 bases, and 3 bases lay outside the gene matches. Germline V lookup: CDR1 MNHEY, CDR2 SVGAGI. CDR3: CASSYRGTGGNEQFF. For the CDR3, the DNA is TGTGCCAGCAGTTACCGGGGGACAGGGGGCAATGAGCAGTTCTTC.

This chain uses TRBV5-1 with TRBJ2-3, with 11 bases aligning to TRBD2. The germline V gene encodes CDR1 SGHRS and CDR2 YFSETQ. V shed 7 bases and J 2 bases; nucleotides not matched to a gene: 6. The CDR3 extends over 15 amino acids. CDR3: CASRRGLADTDTQYF. CDR3 bases: TGCGCCAGCCGGCGGGGACTAGCGGACACAGATACGCAGTATTTT.

The chain uses TRBV14 and TRBJ1-1; a possible D gene is TRBD1 (5 bases). V was cut by 6 bases and J by 2 bases, with 13 bases left in between. The CDR3 contains 14 residues. Germline V gene sequence: CDR1 SGHDN, CDR2 FVKESK. Here the CDR3 DNA reads TGTGCCAGCAGTTTTCTTCAGGGAAACACTGAAGCTTTCTTT. This codes for CASSFLQGNTEAFF.

The chain is built from TRBV4-1 and TRBJ1-2; D call uncertain. CDR3 length: 15 residues. V lost 1 base and J 5 bases, leaving 14 bases between the germline ends. The germline V gene has CDR1 MGHRA and CDR2 YSYEKL. The DNA for the CDR3 is TGCGCCAGCAGCCAAGGTGCAGGTCTTAGGTATGGCTACACCTTC. It is translated as CASSQGAGLRYGYTF.

This clone was observed once. V and J are TRBV5-6 and TRBJ1-6; D perhaps matches TRBD1 (6 bases). Germline CDR1 is SGHDT and CDR2 is YYEEEE. Trimming removed 4 bases from V and 6 bases from J, with 11 bases in between. The CDR3 loop spans 14 amino acids. The CDR3 here is CASSPDSINSPLHF. The CDR3 DNA sequence: TGTGCCAGCAGCCCGGACAGTATTAATTCACCCCTCCACTTT.

The table lists this clone with many counts. The V call is TRBV9, the J call TRBJ1-6, with 10 bases that match TRBD1. The J segment lost 7 bases and the V segment lost 4 bases, leaving 2 bases of the junction unmatched. Germline V gene lookup returns CDR1 SGDLS and CDR2 YYNGEE. The CDR3 extends over 14 amino acids. As DNA, the CDR3 is TGTGCCAGCAGCCTGGGACAGGGGAATTCACCCCTCCACTTT. Protein sequence: CASSLGQGNSPLHF.